The 15 T cell receptor beta chains given below trace back to one sample, sequenced in a study of response to subunit inactivated influenza vaccine. MiXCR was run by TCRdb on the RT-PCR reads, yielding one entry per CDR3 protein. Here the sample spans about 540,000 distinct CDR3 sequences, around 15% being singletons. The sequencing here drew on PBMCs from blood, taken approximately 12 days after vaccination. The receptors stem from a man aged 50 to 60 who received an inactivated influenza vaccine.

This chain connects TRBV27 to TRBJ2-7; possibly TRBD1 for D (6 bases). The germline V and J ends were trimmed by 5 bases and 2 bases, with 16 bases remaining between them. The V gene's germline CDR1 is MNHEY and CDR2 SMNVEV (reference sequence). The CDR3 loop spans 15 amino acids. CDR3: CASSLPDRFAYEQYF. The CDR3 coding sequence is TGTGCCAGCAGTCTTCCTGACAGGTTCGCCTACGAGCAGTACTTC.

This clonotype was found a few times. The V call is TRBV20-1, the J call TRBJ2-7; 7 bases are shared with TRBD2. The germline V gene has CDR1 DFQATT and CDR2 SNEGSKA (reference sequence). The ends lost 3 bases at V and 2 bases at J; junction bases unmatched: 7. CDR3 length equals 14 residues. The CDR3 nucleotides are TGCAGTGCTAGTGACCCGGCGGGAGCCTACGAGCAGTACTTC. Translated: CSASDPAGAYEQYF.

This clonotype has ten or more counts. In DNA form, the CDR3 reads TGTGCCAGCAGTTCGCGACAGGGGGCTGAAGCTTTCTTT. Protein sequence: CASSSRQGAEAFF. The V and J genes are TRBV12-3 or TRBV12-4 and TRBJ1-1; 9 nucleotides line up with TRBD1. CDR3 length: 13 residues. The V gene end was trimmed by 4 bases and the J gene end by 6 bases; junction bases not matched to a gene: 3.

The chain combines TRBV19 with TRBJ2-1; 11 nucleotides align to TRBD2. J gave up 4 bases and V 2 bases, and 4 bases lay outside the gene matches. The CDR3 has 16 residues. In germline, CDR1 is LNHDA, CDR2 SQIVND (reference sequence). The CDR3 DNA sequence: TGTGCCAGTAGTATACAGCGGACTAGCGGGTACAATGAGCAGTTCTTC. Protein: CASSIQRTSGYNEQFF.

V and J are TRBV28 and TRBJ1-2; no clear D gene. Germline lookup yields CDR1 MDHEN and CDR2 SYDVKM. Trimming shortened V by 6 bases and J by 0 bases, and 11 bases separated the two germline ends. The CDR3 contains 14 residues. CDR3 bases: TGTGCCAGCAGATATAGTGACCCTAACTATGGCTACACCTTC. Encoded protein: CASRYSDPNYGYTF.

The gene calls are TRBV11-2 and TRBJ2-5; D perhaps matches TRBD1 (5 bases). The CDR3 covers 17 residues. Germline V gene sequence: CDR1 SGHAT, CDR2 FQNNGV. V shed 0 bases and J shed 4 bases, with 18 bases lying between them. In DNA form, the CDR3 reads TGTGCCAGCAGCTTAGAGGGTGGCAGGGTACATCGAGAGACCCAGTACTTC. It is translated as CASSLEGGRVHRETQYF.

The chain combines TRBV2 with TRBJ2-7; D gene ambiguous. Trimming removed 4 bases from V and 5 bases from J, with 6 bases in between. There are 11 residues in the CDR3. Germline CDR1 SNHLY, CDR2 FYNNEI. The DNA for the CDR3 is TGTGCCAGCAGTGGCTACCACGAGCAGTACTTC. Its protein product is CASSGYHEQYF. Supplemented by reference TRBV2 and TRBJ2-7, the full variable domain reads EPEVTQTPSHQVTQMGQEVILRCVPISNHLYFYWYRQILGQKVEFLVSFYNNEISEKSEIFDDQFSVERPDGSNFTLKIRSTKLEDSAMYFCASSGYHEQYFGPGTRLTVT.

This clonotype has a handful of counts. V gene TRBV6-2 or TRBV6-3 combines with J gene TRBJ2-1; TRBD1 matches at 7 bases. Germline lookup yields CDR1 MNHEY and CDR2 SVGEGT. The ends lost 2 bases at V and 5 bases at J; junction bases unmatched: 6. The CDR3 consists of 15 residues. This CDR3 is CASSYRDRAHNEQFF. CDR3 DNA: TGTGCCAGCAGTTACCGAGACAGGGCCCACAATGAGCAGTTCTTC.

The V call is TRBV4-1, the J call TRBJ2-1; weak D call: TRBD1 (6 bases). Germline CDR1 reads MGHRA; CDR2 reads YSYEKL. This CDR3 has 15 residues. The V gene lost 0 bases and the J gene lost 4 bases, with 10 bases spanning the gap. The CDR3 region has the DNA TGCGCCAGCAGCCAAGATCCAACAGGGTACAATGAGCAGTTCTTC. Its protein product is CASSQDPTGYNEQFF.

The rearrangement uses TRBV5-1 and TRBJ1-1; the D is unclear. The germline V gene has CDR1 SGHRS and CDR2 YFSETQ. This CDR3 is 15 amino acids long. Trimming removed 3 bases from V and 6 bases from J, with 18 bases in between. The CDR3 protein is CASSWRGLGQAEAFF. CDR3 nucleotides: TGCGCCAGCAGCTGGAGAGGTTTGGGTCAGGCTGAAGCTTTCTTT.

This clonotype has more than one count but fewer than ten. V usage is TRBV7-2 and J usage is TRBJ2-6; D might be TRBD1 (5 bases). CDR3 size: 14 residues. The ends were cut back, 3 bases at V and 4 bases at J, with 7 bases in the middle. CDR1 SGHTA and CDR2 FQGNSA come from the germline V gene. The CDR3 here is CASSFRTGANVLTF. DNA for the CDR3: TGTGCCAGCAGCTTTCGGACAGGGGCCAACGTCCTGACTTTC.

This clonotype was counted ten times or more. The chain recombines TRBV5-1 with TRBJ2-3, with 7 bases lining up with TRBD1. This CDR3 comprises 16 residues. Trimming at V came to 0 bases and at J to 4 bases, leaving 8 bases not matched to a gene. Germline V gene sequence: CDR1 SGHRS, CDR2 YFSETQ. CDR3 sequence reads: CASSLDRGRFADTQYF. In nucleotides, the CDR3 is TGCGCCAGCAGCTTGGACAGGGGACGGTTCGCAGATACGCAGTATTTT.

This rearrangement joins TRBV19 to TRBJ1-5; 7 bases align to TRBD1. Germline CDR1 is LNHDA and CDR2 is SQIVND (reference sequence). V lost 4 bases, J lost 6 bases, and 6 bases stayed unmatched. The CDR3 sequence is 14 residues long. Here the CDR3 DNA reads TGTGCCAGTAGTAGACAGGGTCTTGGTCAGCCCCAGCATTTT. It yields the protein CASSRQGLGQPQHF.

The sample holds a few counts of this clonotype. This rearrangement joins TRBV4-3 to TRBJ1-5; TRBD1 is a possible D gene (5 bases). Germline CDR1 reads LGHNA; CDR2 reads YSLEER. Trimming left V 0 bases short and J 2 bases short, with 11 bases between. The CDR3 totals 16 residues. The CDR3 here is CASSQEWGIGNQPQHF. Here the CDR3 DNA reads TGCGCCAGCAGCCAAGAGTGGGGGATTGGCAATCAGCCCCAGCATTTT.

The chain combines TRBV24-1 with TRBJ2-1, with 9 bases fitting TRBD2. This CDR3 has 17 amino acids. V lost 5 bases and J lost 0; bases outside the gene matches: 7. CDR1 KGHDR and CDR2 SFDVKD come from the germline V gene. The CDR3 here is CATSVTSGLSSYNEQFF. Written as DNA, the CDR3 is TGTGCCACCAGTGTCACTAGCGGGTTGAGCTCCTACAATGAGCAGTTCTTC.